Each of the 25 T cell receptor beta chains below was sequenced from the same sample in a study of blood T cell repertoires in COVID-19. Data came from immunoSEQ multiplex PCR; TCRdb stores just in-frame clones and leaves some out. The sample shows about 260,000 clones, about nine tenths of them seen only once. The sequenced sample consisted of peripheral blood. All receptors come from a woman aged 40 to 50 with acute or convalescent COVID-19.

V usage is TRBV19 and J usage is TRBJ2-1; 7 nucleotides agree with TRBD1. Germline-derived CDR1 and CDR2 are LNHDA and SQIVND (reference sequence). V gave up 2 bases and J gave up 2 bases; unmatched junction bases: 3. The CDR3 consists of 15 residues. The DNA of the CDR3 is TGTGCCAGTAGTATAACAGGGGCGGCCTACAATGAGCAGTTCTTC. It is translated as CASSITGAAYNEQFF.

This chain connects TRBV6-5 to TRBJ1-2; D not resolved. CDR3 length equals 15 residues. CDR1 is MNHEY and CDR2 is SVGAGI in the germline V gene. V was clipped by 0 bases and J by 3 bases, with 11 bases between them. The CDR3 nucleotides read TGTGCCAGCAGTTACTCGCTGGGCAGCTACTATGGCTACACCTTC. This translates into CASSYSLGSYYGYTF.

The CDR3, as DNA: TGTGCCAGCAGCTCCGTACAGGGGGCTTATGGAAACACCATATATTTT. Residues: CASSSVQGAYGNTIYF. The chain recombines TRBV5-6 with TRBJ1-3; 9 bases are shared with TRBD1. The J segment lost 3 bases and the V segment lost 3 bases, leaving 7 bases of the junction unmatched. Germline assignment: CDR1 SGHDT and CDR2 YYEEEE. This CDR3 is built from 16 residues.

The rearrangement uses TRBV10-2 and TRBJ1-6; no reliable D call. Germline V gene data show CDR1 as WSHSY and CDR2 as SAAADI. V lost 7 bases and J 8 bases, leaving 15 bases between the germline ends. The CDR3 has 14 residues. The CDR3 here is CASKRTELYSPLHF. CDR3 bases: TGCGCCAGCAAACGAACAGAGCTATATTCACCCCTCCACTTT.

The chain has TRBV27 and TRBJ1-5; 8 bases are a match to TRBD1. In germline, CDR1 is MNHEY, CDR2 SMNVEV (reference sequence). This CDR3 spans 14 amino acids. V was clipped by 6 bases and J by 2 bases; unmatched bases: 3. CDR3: CASRVTGGNQPQHF. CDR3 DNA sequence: TGTGCCAGCAGGGTGACAGGGGGCAATCAGCCCCAGCATTTT.

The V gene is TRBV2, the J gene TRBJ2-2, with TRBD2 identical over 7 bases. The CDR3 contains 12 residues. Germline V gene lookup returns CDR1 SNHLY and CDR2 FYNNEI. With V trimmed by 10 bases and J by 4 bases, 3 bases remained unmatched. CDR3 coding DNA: TGTGCCACAGGGAGGGTCACCGGGGAGCTGTTTTTT. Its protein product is CATGRVTGELFF.

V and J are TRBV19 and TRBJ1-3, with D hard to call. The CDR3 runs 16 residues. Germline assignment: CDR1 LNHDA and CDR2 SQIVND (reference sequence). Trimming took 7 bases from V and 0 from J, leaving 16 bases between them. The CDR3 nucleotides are TGTGCCAGTACCAACCTCGGACTTTTCTCTGGAAACACCATATATTTT. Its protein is CASTNLGLFSGNTIYF.

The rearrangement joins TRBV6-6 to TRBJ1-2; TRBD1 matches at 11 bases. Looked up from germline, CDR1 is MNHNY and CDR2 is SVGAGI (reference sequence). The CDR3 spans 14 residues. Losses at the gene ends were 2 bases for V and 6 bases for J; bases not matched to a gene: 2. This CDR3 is CASSYKGQGDGYTF. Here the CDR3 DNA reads TGTGCCAGCAGTTACAAGGGACAGGGGGATGGCTACACCTTC.

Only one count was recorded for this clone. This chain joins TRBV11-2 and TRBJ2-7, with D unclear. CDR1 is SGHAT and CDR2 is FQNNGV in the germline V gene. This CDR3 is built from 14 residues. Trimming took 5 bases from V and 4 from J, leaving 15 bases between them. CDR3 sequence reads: CASSPASVRYEQYV. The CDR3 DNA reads TGTGCCAGCAGCCCTGCGAGCGTAAGGTACGAGCAGTACGTC.

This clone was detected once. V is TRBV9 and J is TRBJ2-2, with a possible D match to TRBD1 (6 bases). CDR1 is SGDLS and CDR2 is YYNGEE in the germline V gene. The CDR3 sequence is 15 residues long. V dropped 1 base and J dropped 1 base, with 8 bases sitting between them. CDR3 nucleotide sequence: TGTGCCAGCAGCGTATGGGGACAGAACACCGGGGAGCTGTTTTTT. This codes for CASSVWGQNTGELFF.

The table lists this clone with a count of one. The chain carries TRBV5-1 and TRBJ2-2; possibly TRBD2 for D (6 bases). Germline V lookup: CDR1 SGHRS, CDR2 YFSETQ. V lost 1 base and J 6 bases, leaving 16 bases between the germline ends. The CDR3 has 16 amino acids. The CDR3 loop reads CASSLLGLGGAGELFF. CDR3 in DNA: TGCGCCAGCAGCTTGCTCGGACTCGGAGGGGCCGGGGAGCTGTTTTTT.

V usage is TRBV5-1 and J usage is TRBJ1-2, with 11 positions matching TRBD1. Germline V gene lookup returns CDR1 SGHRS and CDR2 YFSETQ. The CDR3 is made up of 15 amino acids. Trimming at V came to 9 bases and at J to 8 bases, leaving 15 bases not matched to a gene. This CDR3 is CATRLTRTGGEGYTF. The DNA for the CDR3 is TGCGCCACCAGATTGACAAGGACAGGGGGCGAGGGCTACACCTTC.

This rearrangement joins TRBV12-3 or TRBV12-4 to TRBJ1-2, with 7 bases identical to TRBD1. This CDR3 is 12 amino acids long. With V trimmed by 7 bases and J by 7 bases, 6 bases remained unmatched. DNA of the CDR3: TGTGCCAGCACCGACAGGGTCGGTGGCTACACCTTC. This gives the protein CASTDRVGGYTF.

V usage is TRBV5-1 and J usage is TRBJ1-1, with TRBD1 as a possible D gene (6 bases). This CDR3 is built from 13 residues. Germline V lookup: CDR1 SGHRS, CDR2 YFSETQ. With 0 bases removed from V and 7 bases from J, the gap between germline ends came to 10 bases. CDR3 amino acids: CASSLARGGEAFF. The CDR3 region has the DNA TGCGCCAGCAGCTTGGCCAGGGGCGGTGAAGCTTTCTTT.

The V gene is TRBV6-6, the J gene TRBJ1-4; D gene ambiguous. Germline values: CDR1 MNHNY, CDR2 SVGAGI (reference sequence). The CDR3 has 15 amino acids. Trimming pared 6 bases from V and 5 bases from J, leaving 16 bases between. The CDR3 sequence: CASSFGGGVNEKLFF. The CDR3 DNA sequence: TGTGCCAGCAGCTTCGGCGGCGGGGTCAATGAAAAACTGTTTTTT.

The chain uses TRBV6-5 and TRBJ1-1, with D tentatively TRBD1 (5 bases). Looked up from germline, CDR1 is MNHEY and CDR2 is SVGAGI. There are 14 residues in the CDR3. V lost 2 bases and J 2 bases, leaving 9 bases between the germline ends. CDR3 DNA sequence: TGTGCCAGCAGTTACGACAGCAAAAACACTGAAGCTTTCTTT. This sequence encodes CASSYDSKNTEAFF.

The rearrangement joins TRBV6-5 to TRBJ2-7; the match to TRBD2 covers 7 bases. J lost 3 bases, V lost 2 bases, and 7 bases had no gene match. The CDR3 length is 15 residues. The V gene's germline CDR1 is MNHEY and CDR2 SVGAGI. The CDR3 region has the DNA TGTGCCAGCAGTTACCTGGGGGGGGAGGGCTACGAGCAGTACGTC. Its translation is CASSYLGGEGYEQYV.

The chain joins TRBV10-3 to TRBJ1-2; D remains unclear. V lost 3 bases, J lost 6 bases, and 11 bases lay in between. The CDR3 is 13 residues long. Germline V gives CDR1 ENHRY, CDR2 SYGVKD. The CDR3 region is CAISDRRVDGYTF. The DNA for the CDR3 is TGTGCCATCAGTGATAGGAGGGTGGATGGCTACACCTTC.

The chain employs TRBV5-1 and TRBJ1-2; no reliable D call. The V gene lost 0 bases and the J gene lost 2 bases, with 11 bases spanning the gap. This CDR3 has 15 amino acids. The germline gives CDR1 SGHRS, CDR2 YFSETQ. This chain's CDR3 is CASSLGWAGNYGYTF. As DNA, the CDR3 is TGCGCCAGCAGCTTGGGATGGGCAGGAAACTATGGCTACACCTTC.

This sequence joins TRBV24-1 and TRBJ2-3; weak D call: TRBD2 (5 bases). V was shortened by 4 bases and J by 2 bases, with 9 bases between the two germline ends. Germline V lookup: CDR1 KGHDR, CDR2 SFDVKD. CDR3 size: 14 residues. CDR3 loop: CATSDRGITDTQYF. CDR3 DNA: TGTGCCACCAGTGACCGGGGAATCACAGATACGCAGTATTTT.

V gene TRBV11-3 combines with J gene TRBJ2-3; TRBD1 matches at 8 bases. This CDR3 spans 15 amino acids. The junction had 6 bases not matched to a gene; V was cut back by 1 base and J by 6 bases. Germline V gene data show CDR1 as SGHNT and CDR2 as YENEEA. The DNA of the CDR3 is TGTGCCAGCAGCTTAGGGGACAGGCCGTCGGATACGCAGTATTTT. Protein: CASSLGDRPSDTQYF. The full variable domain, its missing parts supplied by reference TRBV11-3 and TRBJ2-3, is EAGVVQSPRYKIIEKKQPVAFWCNPISGHNTLYWYLQNLGQGPELLIRYENEEAVDDSQLPKDRFSAERLKGVDSTLKIQPAELGDSAVYLCASSLGDRPSDTQYFGPGTRLTVL.

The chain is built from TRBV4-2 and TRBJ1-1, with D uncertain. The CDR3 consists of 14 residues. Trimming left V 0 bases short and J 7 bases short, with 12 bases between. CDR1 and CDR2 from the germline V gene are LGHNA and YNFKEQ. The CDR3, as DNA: TGTGCCAGCAGCCAAGACAGGTCCCGGTTTGAAGCTTTCTTT. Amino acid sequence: CASSQDRSRFEAFF.

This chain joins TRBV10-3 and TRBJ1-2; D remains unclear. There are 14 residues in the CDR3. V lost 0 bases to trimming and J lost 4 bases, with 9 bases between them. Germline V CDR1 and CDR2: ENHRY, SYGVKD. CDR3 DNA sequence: TGTGCCATCAGTGAGTCCGGAGGATTCTATGGCTACACCTTC. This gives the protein CAISESGGFYGYTF.

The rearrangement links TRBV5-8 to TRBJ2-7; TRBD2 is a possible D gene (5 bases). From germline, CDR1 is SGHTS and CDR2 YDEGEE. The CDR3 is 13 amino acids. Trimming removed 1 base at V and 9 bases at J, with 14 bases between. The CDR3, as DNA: TGTGCCAGCAGCTTGATAGGCCGGGGAGCGCAGTACGTC. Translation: CASSLIGRGAQYV.

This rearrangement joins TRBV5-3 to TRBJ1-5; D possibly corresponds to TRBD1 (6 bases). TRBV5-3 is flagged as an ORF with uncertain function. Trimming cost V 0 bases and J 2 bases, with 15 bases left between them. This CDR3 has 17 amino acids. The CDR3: CARSLAAGRGRNQPQHF. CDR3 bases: TGTGCCAGAAGCTTGGCCGCGGGCAGGGGACGCAATCAGCCCCAGCATTTT.